The 21 T cell receptor beta chains below come from one sample, sequenced in a study of OX40 agonist ivuxolimab in advanced cancers. Produced via immunoSEQ multiplex PCR; TCRdb's table is partial and in-frame only. This sample has 55,000 to 65,000 clones, with 75% to 90% found just once. Sequences were derived from CD4+ or CD8+ T cells sorted from blood, sampled in a trial of the OX40 agonist ivuxolimab. These receptor sequences come from an adult with an advanced solid tumor such as melanoma, head and neck, liver or kidney cancer.

The chain has TRBV18 and TRBJ2-5; perhaps TRBD1 as D (6 bases). This CDR3 comprises 15 residues. Germline loops: CDR1 KGHSH, CDR2 LQKENI. Between the trimmed V and J ends, which lost 3 bases and 2 bases, there was a span of 13 bases. The CDR3 reads CASSPQGIGQETQYF. CDR3 coding DNA: TGTGCCAGCTCACCGCAGGGGATTGGACAAGAGACCCAGTACTTC.

V gene TRBV28 combines with J gene TRBJ1-4, with 9 bases aligning to TRBD1. CDR3 length: 15 amino acids. CDR1 is MDHEN and CDR2 is SYDVKM in the germline V gene. J gave up 4 bases and V 6 bases, and 6 bases lay outside the gene matches. Here the CDR3 reads CASSVTGQGNEKLFF. As DNA, the CDR3 is TGTGCCAGCAGCGTGACGGGACAGGGTAATGAAAAACTGTTTTTT.

This clone was recorded once. This rearrangement joins TRBV29-1 to TRBJ1-1; maybe TRBD1 (5 bases). From germline, CDR1 is SQVTM and CDR2 ANQGSEA. Trimming left V 6 bases short and J 4 bases short, with 18 bases between. The CDR3 length is 14 residues. This chain's CDR3 is CSVSTGGGSTEAFF. CDR3 sequence (DNA): TGCAGCGTGTCTACCGGCGGGGGAAGCACTGAAGCTTTCTTT.

This chain uses TRBV18 with TRBJ1-6, with 10 bases matching TRBD1. The V segment lost 3 bases and the J segment 7 bases; nucleotides outside the gene matches: 0. This CDR3 has 14 amino acids. Per germline, CDR1 KGHSH and CDR2 LQKENI. As DNA, the CDR3 is TGTGCCAGCTCACCGACAGGGGGCAATTCACCCCTCCACTTT. It yields the protein CASSPTGGNSPLHF.

CDR3 region: CASSLIGGGSTDTQYF. CDR3 coding DNA: TGTGCCAGCAGCTTAATAGGGGGGGGAAGCACAGATACGCAGTATTTT. This chain joins TRBV7-2 and TRBJ2-3; a possible D gene is TRBD2 (7 bases). V was trimmed by 2 bases and J by 0 bases, leaving 12 bases between them. CDR1 SGHTA and CDR2 FQGNSA come from the germline V gene. The CDR3 consists of 16 residues.

The chain is built from TRBV5-4 and TRBJ2-7; the match to TRBD2 covers 8 bases. The germline V gene encodes CDR1 SGHNT and CDR2 YYREEE (reference sequence). The CDR3 is 15 amino acids. J gave up 2 bases and V 3 bases, and 7 bases lay outside the gene matches. The CDR3: CASSSPGGAAYEQYF. Written as DNA, the CDR3 is TGTGCCAGCAGCTCCCCCGGGGGGGCCGCCTACGAGCAGTACTTC.

The chain carries TRBV2 and TRBJ1-5; the D gene is possibly TRBD1 (6 bases). Germline V CDR1 and CDR2: SNHLY, FYNNEI. This CDR3 is built from 14 residues. V was shortened by 4 bases and J by 3 bases, with 10 bases between the two germline ends. The CDR3: CASSVVGANQPQHF. The CDR3, as DNA: TGTGCCAGCAGTGTAGTGGGGGCCAATCAGCCCCAGCATTTT. The variable domain in full, with the rest retrieved from reference TRBV2 and TRBJ1-5, is EPEVTQTPSHQVTQMGQEVILRCVPISNHLYFYWYRQILGQKVEFLVSFYNNEISEKSEIFDDQFSVERPDGSNFTLKIRSTKLEDSAMYFCASSVVGANQPQHFGDGTRLSIL.

This chain links TRBV18 with TRBJ2-6; D is tentatively TRBD1 or TRBD2 (5 bases each). V lost 3 bases to trimming and J lost 0 bases, with 12 bases between them. CDR1 is KGHSH and CDR2 is LQKENI in the germline V gene. CDR3 length: 17 amino acids. The CDR3 spells CASSPRDGGSGANVLTF. The CDR3, as DNA: TGTGCCAGCTCACCTCGGGACGGTGGCTCTGGGGCCAACGTCCTGACTTTC.

The V call is TRBV13, the J call TRBJ2-5, with D possibly TRBD2 on 7 matching bases. From germline, CDR1 is PRHDT and CDR2 FYEKMQ (reference sequence). Trimming took off 6 bases at V and 7 bases at J, with 18 bases between the two ends. The CDR3 spans 14 residues. The CDR3 region is CASRKGGASGTQYF. DNA for the CDR3: TGTGCCAGCAGAAAAGGGGGGGCCTCGGGGACCCAGTACTTC.

This chain uses TRBV18 with TRBJ2-7, with D possibly being TRBD1 or TRBD2 (6 bases each). Trimming stripped 8 bases from V and 6 bases from J, with 26 bases between. There are 16 residues in the CDR3. The germline CDR1 and CDR2 sequences are KGHSH and LQKENI. Written as DNA, the CDR3 is TGTGCCAGCGTAAGGGGGGAGCGAGGGGTCGGATGCGAGCAGTACTTC. Its translation: CASVRGERGVGCEQYF.

The chain is built from TRBV11-3 and TRBJ2-7; D not resolved. This CDR3 contains 13 residues. Germline V gene lookup returns CDR1 SGHNT and CDR2 YENEEA. Trimming removed 3 bases at V and 3 bases at J, with 9 bases between. The CDR3 nucleotides are TGTGCCAGCAGCTTTGCACAGAACTACGAGCAGTACTTC. Translated: CASSFAQNYEQYF.

The genes are TRBV6-5 and TRBJ2-7; possible D gene TRBD1, 6 bases. The V end lost 6 bases, the J end lost 0 bases, and 12 bases lay between the germline ends. CDR1 MNHEY and CDR2 SVGAGI come from the germline V gene. CDR3 length: 14 amino acids. This chain's CDR3 is CASRDQDSSYEQYF. The CDR3 DNA reads TGTGCCAGCAGGGACCAGGACAGCTCCTACGAGCAGTACTTC.

This chain's CDR3 is CASSLGDLMNTEAFF. In DNA, the CDR3 is TGTGCCAGCAGCTTGGGGGATCTCATGAACACTGAAGCTTTCTTT. The chain carries TRBV11-1 and TRBJ1-1, with D perhaps matching TRBD1 (5 bases). Germline loops: CDR1 SGHAT, CDR2 FQDESV (reference sequence). The V end was cut by 3 bases, the J end by 0 bases, with 11 bases between. The CDR3 spans 15 residues.

V usage is TRBV4-2 and J usage is TRBJ1-4; 8 bases map to TRBD1. The V and J ends lost 1 base and 8 bases, in that order; junction bases with no gene match: 3. Germline V CDR1 and CDR2: LGHNA, YNFKEQ. The CDR3 loop spans 14 amino acids. CDR3 region: CASSQGQGREKLFF. CDR3 in DNA: TGTGCCAGCAGCCAAGGACAGGGGAGAGAAAAACTGTTTTTT.

The chain carries TRBV30 and TRBJ1-5, with TRBD1 identical over 11 bases. In germline, CDR1 is GTSNPN, CDR2 SVGIG (reference sequence). V was pared by 6 bases and J by 6 bases, with 1 base of the junction left unmatched. The CDR3 has 12 amino acids. The CDR3 spells CACGQGAQPQHF. The CDR3, as DNA: TGTGCCTGTGGACAGGGGGCTCAGCCCCAGCATTTT.

The rearrangement joins TRBV27 to TRBJ2-7; 8 bases map to TRBD1. The junction had 11 bases not matched to a gene; V was cut back by 3 bases and J by 4 bases. CDR3 length: 16 residues. Per germline, CDR1 MNHEY and CDR2 SMNVEV (reference sequence). CDR3: CASSFRGTGRTYEQYF. In DNA, the CDR3 is TGTGCCAGCAGTTTCCGAGGGACAGGTCGCACTTACGAGCAGTACTTC.

The rearrangement joins TRBV6-1 to TRBJ1-5; weak D call: TRBD1 (6 bases). With 3 bases removed from V and 5 bases from J, the gap between germline ends came to 14 bases. Germline assignment: CDR1 MNHNS and CDR2 SASEGT. The CDR3 consists of 15 residues. CDR3 loop: CASSEVDRQDQPQHF. The DNA for the CDR3 is TGTGCCAGCAGTGAGGTTGACAGGCAGGATCAGCCCCAGCATTTT.

This clone came up once. CDR3: CASSEGMGGGSYEQYF. The CDR3 DNA sequence: TGTGCCAGCAGTGAAGGCATGGGGGGGGGCTCCTACGAGCAGTACTTC. The chain couples TRBV6-1 to TRBJ2-7, with 7 bases aligning to TRBD2. Per the germline V gene, CDR1 is MNHNS and CDR2 is SASEGT. The J segment lost 0 bases and the V segment lost 1 base, leaving 6 bases of the junction unmatched. The CDR3 length is 16 residues.

This sequence joins TRBV6-5 and TRBJ2-7, with D possibly TRBD2 on 6 matching bases. CDR3 length: 15 amino acids. Trimming stripped 2 bases from V and 7 bases from J, with 18 bases between. CDR1 is MNHEY and CDR2 is SVGAGI in the germline V gene. The CDR3 reads CASSYTRDSFREQYF. In DNA, the CDR3 is TGTGCCAGCAGTTACACCCGGGACTCATTTCGGGAGCAGTACTTC.

J is TRBJ2-1 and V is TRBV14; TRBD2 is a possible D gene (5 bases). V lost 4 bases to trimming and J lost 8 bases, with 15 bases between them. Germline CDR1 and CDR2: SGHDN and FVKESK. This CDR3 is 14 amino acids long. CDR3 residues: CASSPRPGGYEQFF. The CDR3 bases are TGTGCCAGCAGCCCCCGTCCGGGCGGGTATGAGCAGTTCTTC.

This chain links TRBV9 with TRBJ2-7; 13 positions agree with TRBD2. Germline CDR1 reads SGDLS; CDR2 reads YYNGEE. Unmatched junction bases numbered 0, after V lost 3 bases and J lost 6 bases. The CDR3 extends over 13 amino acids. CDR3 sequence reads: CASSGTSGSEQYF. The CDR3 DNA sequence: TGTGCCAGCAGCGGGACTAGCGGGAGCGAGCAGTACTTC.